These 22 T cell receptor beta chains originate from one sample sequenced in a study of T cell repertoires in cytomegalovirus infection. A single record per CDR3 protein comes from TCRdb applying MiXCR to the reads. The table has about 230,000 distinct CDR3 sequences, 20% to 25% seen once. The sequenced sample consisted of CD8+ T cells from PBMCs. These TCRs come from a human donor in good health (CMV status not recorded). Some clones in this sample may be carry-over from other donors' samples.

CDR3 nucleotides: TGTGCCAGCAGCGTCGACTACTACGAGCAGTACTTC. The encoded protein is CASSVDYYEQYF. The V call is TRBV7-9, the J call TRBJ2-7; weak D call: TRBD2 (5 bases). V was shortened by 5 bases and J by 3 bases, with 8 bases between the two germline ends. This CDR3 region has 12 residues. CDR1 is SEHNR, CDR2 FQNEAQ, per germline (reference sequence).

There are many counts of this clonotype. V is TRBV7-6 and J is TRBJ2-2, with D possibly matching TRBD2 (5 bases). With 3 bases removed from V and 5 bases from J, the gap between germline ends came to 13 bases. Germline V gives CDR1 SGHVS, CDR2 FNYEAQ. CDR3 length equals 15 residues. CDR3 nucleotides: TGTGCCAGCAGCTTTGGAGGCGGTGGGACCGGGGAGCTGTTTTTT. Its translation is CASSFGGGGTGELFF.

This clonotype was recorded at least ten times. The chain recombines TRBV19 with TRBJ1-1; the D gene is possibly TRBD1 (6 bases). Trimming shortened V by 1 base and J by 4 bases, and 13 bases separated the two germline ends. Germline CDR1 LNHDA, CDR2 SQIVND (reference sequence). The CDR3 loop spans 15 amino acids. Here the CDR3 reads CASSIGAGVGTEAFF. As DNA, the CDR3 is TGTGCCAGTAGTATAGGCGCAGGGGTAGGCACTGAAGCTTTCTTT.

This clonotype was seen a handful of times. The chain is built from TRBV19 and TRBJ1-3; unclear D gene. There are 14 residues in the CDR3. Germline V gene sequence: CDR1 LNHDA, CDR2 SQIVND (reference sequence). Deletions cut 3 bases from V and 0 bases from J, with 6 bases between. The CDR3 is CASSIYTSGNTIYF. CDR3 nucleotide sequence: TGTGCCAGTAGTATCTATACCTCTGGAAACACCATATATTTT. The full variable domain, rest sourced from reference TRBV19 and TRBJ1-3, is DGGITQSPKYLFRKEGQNVTLSCEQNLNHDAMYWYRQDPGQGLRLIYYSQIVNDFQKGDIAEGYSVSREKKESFPLTVTSAQKNPTAFYLCASSIYTSGNTIYFGEGSWLTVV.

This clonotype was seen a handful of times. The chain carries TRBV7-8 and TRBJ1-1; D is undetermined. CDR1 is SGHVS and CDR2 is FQNEAQ in the germline V gene. V was cut by 3 bases and J by 11 bases, with 13 bases left in between. The CDR3 runs to 12 residues. CDR3 nucleotide sequence: TGTGCCAGCAGCTTCGAGGGCACAAAGGCTTTCTTT. It is translated as CASSFEGTKAFF.

This clonotype was recorded at least ten times. The chain has TRBV7-3 and TRBJ2-1, with 9 positions matching TRBD2. Germline CDR1 is SGHTA and CDR2 is FQGTGA. This CDR3 contains 14 residues. Trimming at V came to 6 bases and at J to 7 bases, leaving 7 bases not matched to a gene. The DNA of the CDR3 is TGTGCCAGCAGTCGGCGGGGGGGCCGGAATGAGCAGTTCTTC. Its translation is CASSRRGGRNEQFF.

This clonotype was counted a few times. V and J are TRBV4-1 and TRBJ1-1; unclear D gene. There are 14 residues in the CDR3. V lost 1 base, J lost 8 bases, and 14 bases lay in between. Per the germline V gene, CDR1 is MGHRA and CDR2 is YSYEKL. The CDR3 DNA is TGCGCCAGCAGCCAAGCACAATGGCCGGACGAAGCTTTCTTT. Translating gives CASSQAQWPDEAFF.

This clonotype was observed a handful of times. This sequence joins TRBV28 and TRBJ2-7, with 8 bases fitting TRBD1. V dropped 6 bases and J dropped 3; count of bases not matched to a gene: 13. Germline V gene lookup returns CDR1 MDHEN and CDR2 SYDVKM. The CDR3 has 16 residues. This CDR3 reads CASREAQGGAFYEQYF. CDR3 coding DNA: TGTGCCAGCAGGGAAGCACAGGGGGGAGCGTTCTACGAGCAGTACTTC.

This clonotype was seen at least ten times. The chain is built from TRBV12-3 or TRBV12-4 and TRBJ2-3; D not certain. This CDR3 has 13 residues. V was trimmed by 7 bases and J by 4 bases, leaving 12 bases between them. The CDR3 loop is CASNPTGPDTQYF. The CDR3 DNA sequence: TGTGCCAGCAATCCTACCGGTCCAGATACGCAGTATTTT.

This clonotype was recorded only once. The gene calls are TRBV10-3 and TRBJ1-6; D not certain. The germline V gene encodes CDR1 ENHRY and CDR2 SYGVKD. The CDR3 runs 14 residues. Trimming took off 10 bases at V and 8 bases at J, with 18 bases between the two ends. The chain's CDR3 is CATRSGFGDSPLHF. In DNA form, the CDR3 reads TGTGCCACAAGGTCCGGGTTTGGGGATTCACCCCTCCACTTT.

This clonotype was detected many times. This rearrangement joins TRBV14 to TRBJ2-7, with TRBD2 matching 7 bases. Losses at the gene ends were 2 bases for V and 2 bases for J; bases not matched to a gene: 6. The germline CDR1 and CDR2 sequences are SGHDN and FVKESK. This CDR3 is 15 amino acids long. DNA for the CDR3: TGTGCCAGCAGCCAATGGGAGGGGCTACCCTACGAGCAGTACTTC. Its translation: CASSQWEGLPYEQYF.

There are many counts of this clonotype. V is TRBV4-1 and J is TRBJ2-3; TRBD2 might be the D (7 bases). Germline-derived CDR1 and CDR2 are MGHRA and YSYEKL. V shed 0 bases and J shed 3 bases, with 19 bases lying between them. The CDR3 consists of 18 residues. CDR3 sequence (DNA): TGCGCCAGCAGCCAAGATCCCCCGGAGGGGGGGCAGACAGATACGCAGTATTTT. As protein: CASSQDPPEGGQTDTQYF.

This clonotype is classed as medium-sized (0.01 to 0.1%). The chain combines TRBV14 with TRBJ2-7; D unresolved. Per germline, CDR1 SGHDN and CDR2 FVKESK. The CDR3 is 15 residues long. The ends were cut back, 0 bases at V and 2 bases at J, with 11 bases in the middle. Written as DNA, the CDR3 is TGTGCCAGCAGCCAAGATCAAGGTAACCCCTACGAGCAGTACTTC. Translated, it gives CASSQDQGNPYEQYF. The full variable domain, completed using reference TRBV14 and TRBJ2-7, is EAGVTQFPSHSVIEKGQTVTLRCDPISGHDNLYWYRRVMGKEIKFLLHFVKESKQDESGMPNNRFLAERTGGTYSTLKVQPAELEDSGVYFCASSQDQGNPYEQYFGPGTRLTVT.

V and J are TRBV7-4 and TRBJ2-7, with D possibly matching TRBD2 (6 bases). V lost 3 bases and J lost 6, with 12 bases in between. Germline CDR1 SGHVT, CDR2 SQSDAQ. CDR3 length: 13 residues. DNA of the CDR3: TGTGCCAGCAGCTTCGGGGGAAGTCCCGAGCAGTACTTC. This codes for CASSFGGSPEQYF.

This clonotype was observed many times. J is TRBJ2-7 and V is TRBV7-2; no definite D call. The CDR3 has 11 amino acids. V was shortened by 4 bases and J by 5 bases, with 6 bases between the two germline ends. Germline V gene data show CDR1 as SGHTA and CDR2 as FQGNSA. The CDR3 protein is CASSWADEQYF. The CDR3 bases are TGTGCCAGCAGCTGGGCTGACGAGCAGTACTTC. Looking up the rest from reference TRBV7-2 and TRBJ2-7 gives the full variable domain: GAGVSQSPSNKVTEKGKDVELRCDPISGHTALYWYRQSLGQGLEFLIYFQGNSAPDKSGLPSDRFSAERTGGSVSTLTIQRTQQEDSAVYLCASSWADEQYFGPGTRLTVT.

This chain connects TRBV7-2 to TRBJ2-1; weak D call: TRBD2 (6 bases). This CDR3 comprises 16 residues. Germline lookup yields CDR1 SGHTA and CDR2 FQGNSA. V was clipped by 1 base and J by 8 bases, with 18 bases between them. The CDR3 DNA is TGTGCCAGCAGCTTAGGCCGGCCGGGGGATATAGATGAGCAGTTCTTC. Protein: CASSLGRPGDIDEQFF.

The DNA for the CDR3 is TGTGCCAGCAGTCCCCAACGACTTAGCACAGATACGCAGTATTTT. It specifies CASSPQRLSTDTQYF. The V gene is TRBV28, the J gene TRBJ2-3; D gene ambiguous. The CDR3 is 15 residues long. Germline V CDR1 and CDR2: MDHEN, SYDVKM. V lost 5 bases and J 0 bases, leaving 12 bases between the germline ends.

This clonotype has ten or more counts. The chain is built from TRBV7-6 and TRBJ2-2; D not resolved. The germline V and J ends were trimmed by 0 bases and 7 bases, with 6 bases remaining between them. Germline values: CDR1 SGHVS, CDR2 FNYEAQ. This CDR3 contains 13 residues. As DNA, the CDR3 is TGTGCCAGCAGCTTAGCGGACGGCGGGGAGCTGTTTTTT. It yields the protein CASSLADGGELFF.

This clonotype was observed a handful of times. V gene TRBV7-9 combines with J gene TRBJ2-3; D is unresolved. V was clipped by 5 bases and J by 1 base, with 4 bases between them. CDR3 length: 12 amino acids. CDR1 is SEHNR and CDR2 is FQNEAQ in the germline V gene (reference sequence). Here the CDR3 reads CASSARTDTQYF. The CDR3 DNA reads TGTGCCAGCAGCGCCCGCACAGATACGCAGTATTTT.

This clonotype turned up a few times. V usage is TRBV6-2 or TRBV6-3 and J usage is TRBJ1-1; D might be TRBD1 (5 bases). CDR3 length: 14 residues. In germline, CDR1 is MNHEY, CDR2 SVGEGT. The V end was cut by 7 bases, the J end by 0 bases, with 12 bases between. Here the CDR3 reads CASTKGEMNTEAFF. In DNA form, the CDR3 reads TGTGCCAGCACTAAAGGGGAAATGAACACTGAAGCTTTCTTT.

This clonotype was seen many times. V usage is TRBV7-6 and J usage is TRBJ1-4, with a tentative D call TRBD1 (6 bases). This CDR3 has 16 amino acids. In germline, CDR1 is SGHVS, CDR2 FNYEAQ. Trimming stripped 4 bases from V and 1 base from J, with 13 bases between. The CDR3 loop is CASSSTTGKTNEKLFF. The CDR3 bases are TGTGCCAGCAGCTCAACCACAGGGAAAACTAATGAAAAACTGTTTTTT.

The chain joins TRBV25-1 to TRBJ1-4; D unresolved. The CDR3 consists of 13 residues. The V and J ends lost 2 bases and 8 bases respectively, with 9 bases between them. The germline gives CDR1 MGHDK, CDR2 SYGVNS. CDR3 sequence reads: CASSEGVDEKLFF. The CDR3 DNA follows: TGTGCCAGCAGTGAAGGGGTGGACGAAAAACTGTTTTTT. The complete variable domain, with remaining parts taken from reference TRBV25-1 and TRBJ1-4, reads EADIYQTPRYLVIGTGKKITLECSQTMGHDKMYWYQQDPGMELHLIHYSYGVNSTEKGDLSSESTVSRIRTEHFPLTLESARPSHTSQYLCASSEGVDEKLFFGSGTQLSVL.